The 27 T cell receptor beta chains reported below all come from one sample, sequenced in a study of blood T cell repertoires in COVID-19. Clones were read by immunoSEQ multiplex PCR, and TCRdb kept only the in-frame ones, dropping some. The table includes about 61,000 clones, around nine tenths detected once. The source material was peripheral blood. These receptors were taken from a woman aged 45-60 years with active or convalescent COVID-19.

CDR3 region: CASSPMTGSNTGELFF. For the CDR3, the DNA is TGTGCCAGCAGCCCTATGACAGGTTCGAACACCGGGGAGCTGTTTTTT. V usage is TRBV3-1 (or the pseudogene TRBV3-2) and J usage is TRBJ2-2; D possibly corresponds to TRBD1 (6 bases). Trimming took off 4 bases at V and 0 bases at J, with 12 bases between the two ends. The CDR3 totals 16 residues. Per germline, CDR1 LGHDT and CDR2 YNNKEL (reference sequence).

This chain joins TRBV25-1 and TRBJ1-1; 8 nucleotides align to TRBD1. V gave up 4 bases and J gave up 5 bases; unmatched junction bases: 3. The CDR3 extends over 13 amino acids. CDR1 is MGHDK, CDR2 SYGVNS, per germline. The CDR3 DNA is TGTGCCAGCAGTGGGGACAGGCGTACTGAAGCTTTCTTT. The encoded protein is CASSGDRRTEAFF.

The chain is built from TRBV12-3 or TRBV12-4 and TRBJ2-5; tentative D call: TRBD1 (6 bases). The CDR3 has 13 residues. V lost 3 bases to trimming and J lost 7 bases, with 12 bases between them. Here the CDR3 DNA reads TGTGCCAGCAGTTTGGGGGACACAAGGACCCAGTACTTC. Its protein is CASSLGDTRTQYF.

The chain joins TRBV7-8 to TRBJ1-2; D is undetermined. CDR1 and CDR2 (germline): SGHVS, FQNEAQ. V was shortened by 0 bases and J by 4 bases, with 18 bases between the two germline ends. The CDR3 sequence is 17 residues long. The CDR3 is CASSLARAASPFYGYTF. In DNA, the CDR3 is TGTGCCAGCAGCTTAGCGCGGGCGGCTTCACCCTTCTATGGCTACACCTTC.

CDR3 in amino acids: CASSLTGLAPTGELFF. In DNA, the CDR3 is TGCGCCAGCAGCTTGACGGGACTAGCGCCCACCGGGGAGCTGTTTTTT. The chain combines TRBV5-1 with TRBJ2-2; 10 nucleotides agree with TRBD2. V gave up 1 base and J gave up 4 bases; unmatched junction bases: 4. Germline loops: CDR1 SGHRS, CDR2 YFSETQ. The CDR3 runs to 16 residues.

The rearrangement links TRBV5-1 to TRBJ2-7, with D possibly TRBD1 on 6 matching bases. The CDR3 contains 13 residues. Trimming removed 7 bases at V and 2 bases at J, with 13 bases between. The V gene's germline CDR1 is SGHRS and CDR2 YFSETQ. CDR3 loop: CASSDSLTYEQYF. The CDR3 DNA follows: TGCGCCAGCTCGGACAGCCTGACCTACGAGCAGTACTTC.

The V gene is TRBV3-1 (or the pseudogene TRBV3-2), the J gene TRBJ1-5; TRBD1 matches at 8 bases. From germline, CDR1 is LGHDT and CDR2 YNNKEL (reference sequence). CDR3 length: 17 residues. V lost 1 base to trimming and J lost 1 base; unmatched junction nucleotides: 6. CDR3: CASSQGDRGGSNQPQHF. CDR3 in DNA: TGTGCCAGCAGCCAAGGAGACAGGGGTGGAAGCAATCAGCCCCAGCATTTT.

The chain combines TRBV27 with TRBJ2-3, with TRBD1 identical over 8 bases. J gave up 6 bases and V 5 bases, and 7 bases lay outside the gene matches. Per the germline V gene, CDR1 is MNHEY and CDR2 is SMNVEV (reference sequence). The CDR3 sequence is 14 residues long. The CDR3 nucleotides read TGTGCCAGCAGTAATGGACAGGGTATGGATACGCAGTATTTT. The encoded protein is CASSNGQGMDTQYF.

This clone has a single count. The rearrangement joins TRBV3-1 (or the pseudogene TRBV3-2) to TRBJ2-3, with TRBD2 identical over 10 bases. The CDR3 runs 18 residues. Germline CDR1 LGHDT, CDR2 YNNKEL (reference sequence). The ends lost 6 bases at V and 6 bases at J; junction bases unmatched: 18. CDR3 nucleotide sequence: TGTGCCAGCAGTCCATGGCCTAGAGCGGGAGGGCCGGGGGATACGCAGTATTTT. This gives the protein CASSPWPRAGGPGDTQYF.

V and J are TRBV18 and TRBJ1-1; D not resolved. V was trimmed by 3 bases and J by 1 base, leaving 9 bases between them. Germline lookup yields CDR1 KGHSH and CDR2 LQKENI. The CDR3 covers 14 residues. CDR3 region: CASSPQEKNTEAFF. In DNA, the CDR3 is TGTGCCAGCTCACCTCAGGAAAAGAACACTGAAGCTTTCTTT.

The chain joins TRBV2 to TRBJ1-2; D possibly corresponds to TRBD1 (5 bases). CDR1 and CDR2 (germline): SNHLY, FYNNEI. Trimming cost V 7 bases and J 3 bases, with 15 bases left between them. The CDR3 covers 14 residues. CDR3 bases: TGTGCCAGCAAAGAGGTTGCGGGGGACTATGGCTACACCTTC. Translating gives CASKEVAGDYGYTF.

This rearrangement joins TRBV12-3 or TRBV12-4 to TRBJ1-2; D not certain. The CDR3 sequence is 13 residues long. Trimming took 6 bases from V and 4 from J, leaving 12 bases between them. This CDR3 reads CASSHGSVYGYTF. The CDR3 nucleotides read TGTGCCAGCAGCCACGGGTCTGTCTATGGCTACACCTTC.

The chain links TRBV19 to TRBJ1-2, with 7 positions matching TRBD1. The CDR3 extends over 14 amino acids. Germline V CDR1 and CDR2: LNHDA, SQIVND (reference sequence). With 7 bases clipped from V and 5 bases from J, the junction kept 10 bases outside the gene matches. CDR3 sequence reads: CASNTGTDPYGYTF. CDR3 bases: TGTGCCAGTAACACGGGGACAGACCCTTATGGCTACACCTTC. Looking up the rest from reference TRBV19 and TRBJ1-2 gives the full variable domain: DGGITQSPKYLFRKEGQNVTLSCEQNLNHDAMYWYRQDPGQGLRLIYYSQIVNDFQKGDIAEGYSVSREKKESFPLTVTSAQKNPTAFYLCASNTGTDPYGYTFGSGTRLTVV.

CDR3 region: CASSFSGAGGSYEQYF. CDR3 bases: TGTGCCAGCAGTTTCTCCGGGGCGGGAGGGTCCTACGAGCAGTACTTC. The genes are TRBV6-5 and TRBJ2-7; 9 bases line up with TRBD2. From germline, CDR1 is MNHEY and CDR2 SVGAGI. CDR3 length: 16 residues. Trimming cost V 4 bases and J 1 base; bases outside gene matches: 8.

The chain combines TRBV5-5 with TRBJ2-4; 10 bases line up with TRBD2. Germline values: CDR1 SGHKS, CDR2 YYEKEE (reference sequence). The CDR3 is made up of 12 amino acids. Trimming removed 5 bases from V and 11 bases from J; junction bases left unmatched: 4. CDR3 coding DNA: TGTGCCAGCAGTACTAGCGGGACCTTTCAGTACTTC. Protein: CASSTSGTFQYF.

The rearrangement uses TRBV3-1 (or the pseudogene TRBV3-2) and TRBJ2-7; D uncertain. The CDR3 is 12 amino acids. V shed 1 base and J shed 4 bases, with 5 bases lying between them. Germline CDR1 reads LGHDT; CDR2 reads YNNKEL (reference sequence). This CDR3 is CASSQGGYEQYF. The CDR3 nucleotides are TGTGCCAGCAGCCAAGGAGGATACGAGCAGTACTTC.

V is TRBV6-1 and J is TRBJ1-3; D is possibly TRBD1 (5 bases). The CDR3 is 13 residues long. Germline lookup yields CDR1 MNHNS and CDR2 SASEGT. Trimming took 1 base from V and 9 from J, leaving 10 bases between them. DNA for the CDR3: TGTGCCAGCAGTGAAGGGGGAGGGACCACCATATATTTT. This codes for CASSEGGGTTIYF.

This clone was seen a few times. This sequence joins TRBV5-4 and TRBJ2-1, with TRBD2 matching 7 bases. There are 16 residues in the CDR3. Germline CDR1 is SGHNT and CDR2 is YYREEE (reference sequence). J lost 5 bases, V lost 3 bases, and 11 bases had no gene match. CDR3 residues: CASSYPGLPFNNEQFF. CDR3 sequence (DNA): TGTGCCAGCAGCTACCCGGGACTACCTTTTAACAATGAGCAGTTCTTC.

The chain is built from TRBV18 and TRBJ2-7; TRBD1 matches at 7 bases. Trimming removed 8 bases from V and 2 bases from J; junction bases left unmatched: 0. CDR1 is KGHSH and CDR2 is LQKENI in the germline V gene. The length of the CDR3 is 11 residues. DNA for the CDR3: TGTGCCAGCGGACAGGCCTACGAGCAGTACTTC. This codes for CASGQAYEQYF. Looking up the rest from reference TRBV18 and TRBJ2-7 gives the full variable domain: NAGVMQNPRHLVRRRGQEARLRCSPMKGHSHVYWYRQLPEEGLKFMVYLQKENIIDESGMPKERFSAEFPKEGPSILRIQQVVRGDSAAYFCASGQAYEQYFGPGTRLTVT.

The chain uses TRBV10-1 and TRBJ2-1, with 7 bases that match TRBD1. Germline CDR1 and CDR2: WNHNN and SYGVQD (reference sequence). This CDR3 is 15 amino acids long. V shed 6 bases and J 1 base; nucleotides not matched to a gene: 6. CDR3 in amino acids: CASSGPGQSYNEQFF. The DNA of the CDR3 is TGCGCCAGCAGCGGTCCGGGACAGTCCTACAATGAGCAGTTCTTC.

The chain employs TRBV5-4 and TRBJ2-2, with D unresolved. V was trimmed by 0 bases and J by 7 bases, leaving 4 bases between them. Germline CDR1 and CDR2: SGHNT and YYREEE (reference sequence). The CDR3 sequence is 12 residues long. The CDR3 is CASSLGSGELFF. For the CDR3, the DNA is TGTGCCAGCAGCTTGGGGAGCGGGGAGCTGTTTTTT.

This clone has just one count. This chain joins TRBV28 and TRBJ2-7; D remains ambiguous. From germline, CDR1 is MDHEN and CDR2 SYDVKM. The CDR3 consists of 12 residues. Between the trimmed V and J ends, which lost 8 bases and 2 bases, there was a span of 10 bases. The CDR3 DNA reads TGTGCCAGCGGCCTTCCGCCCTACGAGCAGTACTTC. Translated, it gives CASGLPPYEQYF.

The genes are TRBV24-1 and TRBJ2-1; 10 bases are a match to TRBD1. The length of the CDR3 is 15 residues. V lost 2 bases, J lost 8 bases, and 5 bases stayed unmatched. The germline gives CDR1 KGHDR, CDR2 SFDVKD. CDR3 amino acids: CATSDSGTGAYEQFF. DNA for the CDR3: TGTGCCACCAGTGATTCCGGGACAGGGGCCTATGAGCAGTTCTTC.

The rearrangement uses TRBV27 and TRBJ2-4, with TRBD2 as a possible D gene (6 bases). CDR3 size: 18 residues. Trimming stripped 2 bases from V and 0 bases from J, with 17 bases between. Germline V gives CDR1 MNHEY, CDR2 SMNVEV (reference sequence). This CDR3 reads CASSLRLDTLLAKNIQYF. In DNA, the CDR3 is TGTGCCAGCAGTTTAAGACTAGACACACTTTTAGCCAAAAACATTCAGTACTTC.

This clone was counted a single time. The chain has TRBV30 and TRBJ2-1, with 9 bases matching TRBD2. Unmatched junction bases numbered 4, after V lost 3 bases and J lost 7 bases. Germline V gene sequence: CDR1 GTSNPN, CDR2 SVGIG (reference sequence). The CDR3 runs 13 residues. The DNA for the CDR3 is TGTGCCTGGAGAAGCGGGAGGCGTAATGAGCAGTTCTTC. Protein product: CAWRSGRRNEQFF. Based on the CDR3 plus reference TRBV30 and TRBJ2-1, the full variable domain is SQTIHQWPATLVQPVGSPLSLECTVEGTSNPNLYWYRQAAGRGLQLLFYSVGIGQISSEVPQNLSASRPQDRQFILSSKKLLLSDSGFYLCAWRSGRRNEQFFGPGTRLTVL.

The gene calls are TRBV6-5 and TRBJ1-3, with D possibly TRBD1 on 5 matching bases. V was cut by 8 bases and J by 8 bases, with 13 bases left in between. This CDR3 comprises 12 residues. Germline-derived CDR1 and CDR2 are MNHEY and SVGAGI. The CDR3 region has the DNA TGTGCCAGCGCCACGGGGGGGGACACCATATATTTT. This translates into CASATGGDTIYF.

The rearrangement links TRBV18 to TRBJ1-5; TRBD1 aligns across 7 bases. The germline gives CDR1 KGHSH, CDR2 LQKENI. V shed 3 bases and J 7 bases; nucleotides not matched to a gene: 9. This CDR3 comprises 15 residues. Here the CDR3 reads CASSPTGAEQQPQHF. The CDR3 region has the DNA TGTGCCAGCTCACCCACAGGGGCGGAACAGCAGCCCCAGCATTTT.